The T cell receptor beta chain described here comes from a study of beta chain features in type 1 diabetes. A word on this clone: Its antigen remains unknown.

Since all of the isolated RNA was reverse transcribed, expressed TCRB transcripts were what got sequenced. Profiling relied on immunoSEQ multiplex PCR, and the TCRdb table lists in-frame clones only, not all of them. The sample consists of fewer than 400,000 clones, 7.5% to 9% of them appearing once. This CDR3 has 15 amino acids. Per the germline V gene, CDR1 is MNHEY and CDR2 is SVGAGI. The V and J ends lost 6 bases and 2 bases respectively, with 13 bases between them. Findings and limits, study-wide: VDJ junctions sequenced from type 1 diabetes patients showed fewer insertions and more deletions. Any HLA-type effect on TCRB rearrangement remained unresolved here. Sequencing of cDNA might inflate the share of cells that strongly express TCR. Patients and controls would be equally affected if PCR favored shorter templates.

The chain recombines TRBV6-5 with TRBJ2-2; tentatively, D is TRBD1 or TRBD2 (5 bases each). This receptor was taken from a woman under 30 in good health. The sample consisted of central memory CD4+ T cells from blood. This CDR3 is CASSPHGANTGELFF. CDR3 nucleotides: TGTGCCAGCAGCCCCCACGGGGCAAACACCGGGGAGCTGTTTTTT.